The TCR beta chain under discussion was sequenced for a study of shared clonotypes between healthy human individuals. General study results and limits: Generally, naive subsets came out with larger estimated richness than memory subsets. There were few donors, and this limited the genetic and exposure-history diversity represented.

Methods used by the authors: ImmunoSEQ junction-only sequences lacked quality scores, so their filtering differed. Assay used: immunoSEQ multiplex PCR; TCRdb lists only in-frame clones, some missing. V and J calls and clone size are copied from that table; D and trimming were computed from the DNA. The sample contains over a million clones, 70% to 80% of which appear only once. In the case of this clone: Its cognate antigen is unknown.

With V trimmed by 5 bases and J by 3 bases, 2 bases remained unmatched. The CDR3 is made up of 14 amino acids. Germline V gene sequence: CDR1 ENHRY, CDR2 SYGVKD. Adult Caucasians living in Nashville, Tennessee made up all of the donors. This TCR was recovered from a man between 18 and 29 years old in good health. The sequencing sample was made of memory CD4+ T cells sorted from blood. Subset defined: CD45RA-negative fraction. The V gene is TRBV10-3, the J gene TRBJ1-2; 11 bases align to TRBD1. This CDR3 is CAISPGQGDYGYTF. DNA for the CDR3: TGTGCCATCAGTCCGGGACAGGGGGACTATGGCTACACCTTC.